Reported below is one T cell receptor (beta chain). Sequencing was performed with immunoSEQ multiplex PCR; in TCRdb, only in-frame clones are kept and a portion is missing. The sample has roughly 180,000 clones, approximately 83% seen once. This sample is drawn from a study of blood T cell repertoires in COVID-19. Whole-study context: Acute-phase and convalescent COVID-19 samples originated in the United States, Italy and Spain.

V was clipped by 3 bases and J by 1 base, with 13 bases between them. CDR3 length: 16 residues. Germline V CDR1 and CDR2: MNHNS, SASEGT. Sequenced sample: PBMCs or T cells enriched from blood (not recorded which). The chain couples TRBV6-1 to TRBJ1-3; D gene uncertain. The sequence was obtained from a woman between 55 and 75 years old who had recovered from COVID-19. This CDR3 is CASSDPTRDSGNTIYF. The CDR3, as DNA: TGTGCCAGCAGTGACCCGACCCGGGATTCTGGAAACACCATATATTTT.